This T cell receptor beta chain was recorded in a study of chemoradiotherapy in HPV16-positive cancers. This CDR3 comprises 15 residues. Looked up from germline, CDR1 is SGHAT and CDR2 is FQNNGV. V dropped 5 bases and J dropped 5 bases, with 18 bases sitting between them. Sequencing used immunoSEQ multiplex PCR; TCRdb keeps in-frame clones, though not all of them. The sample yields 12,000 or so clones, around 87% seen once. About this clone: The antigen is unknown.

The study's findings and limits: Candidate HPV-specific clones and E7-related TCR motifs grew in tumor during treatment.

V gene TRBV11-2 combines with J gene TRBJ1-2, with no clear D. This receptor was identified in a human donor with HPV-associated anogenital cancer. The sample in question was blood, obtained from a patient who underwent chemoradiotherapy. CDR3 amino acids: CASSLARAGLYGYTF. The DNA of the CDR3 is TGTGCCAGCAGCCTAGCACGCGCGGGCCTTTATGGCTACACCTTC.